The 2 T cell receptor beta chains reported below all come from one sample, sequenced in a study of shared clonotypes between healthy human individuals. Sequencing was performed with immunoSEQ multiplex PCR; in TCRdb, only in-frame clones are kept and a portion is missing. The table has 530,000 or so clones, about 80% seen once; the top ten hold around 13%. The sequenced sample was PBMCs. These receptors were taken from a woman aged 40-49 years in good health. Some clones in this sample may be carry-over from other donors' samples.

The CDR3 is CSVNVEGPQQFF. In DNA form, the CDR3 reads TGCAGCGTTAATGTTGAGGGGCCCCAGCAGTTCTTC. This rearrangement joins TRBV29-1 to TRBJ2-1; D may be TRBD1 or TRBD2 (5 bases each). The CDR3 has 12 amino acids. V was trimmed by 5 bases and J by 11 bases, leaving 16 bases between them. Looked up from germline, CDR1 is SQVTM and CDR2 is ANQGSEA.

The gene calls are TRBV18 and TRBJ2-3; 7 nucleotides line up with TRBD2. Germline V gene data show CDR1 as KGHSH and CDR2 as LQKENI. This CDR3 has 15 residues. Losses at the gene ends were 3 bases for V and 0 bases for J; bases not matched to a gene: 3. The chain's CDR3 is CASSPLRESTDTQYF. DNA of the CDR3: TGTGCCAGCTCACCTCTGCGGGAGAGCACAGATACGCAGTATTTT.